This entry lists 22 T cell receptor beta chains sequenced from one sample in a study of T cells in Graves' hyperthyroidism and ophthalmopathy. Amplified TCR beta CDR3 regions derived from RNA transcripts. The TCR CDR3 was amplified in a first-round RT-PCR using the HTBI primer set. In TCRdb, the multiplex PCR reads were re-called with MiXCR into one record per CDR3 protein. This sample has approximately 600,000 distinct CDR3 sequences, with around 14% found just once. Sequenced input: blood. The receptor source for this set is a woman under 30 with Graves' ophthalmopathy.

This clonotype was detected ten times or more. This chain connects TRBV6-2 or TRBV6-3 to TRBJ2-1; tentatively, D is TRBD2 (6 bases). The V end was cut by 2 bases, the J end by 9 bases, with 20 bases between. CDR3 length equals 16 residues. Germline-derived CDR1 and CDR2 are MNHEY and SVGEGT. The CDR3: CASSYRRDLERREQFF. Here the CDR3 DNA reads TGTGCCAGCAGTTACAGAAGGGACTTAGAACGTCGTGAGCAGTTCTTC.

This clonotype has ten or more counts. The V and J genes are TRBV10-2 and TRBJ2-1; no clear D gene. Germline-derived CDR1 and CDR2 are WSHSY and SAAADI. There are 14 residues in the CDR3. V dropped 4 bases and J dropped 4 bases, with 11 bases sitting between them. DNA of the CDR3: TGCGCCAGCAGTGGAGACATCTCATACAATGAGCAGTTCTTC. The encoded protein is CASSGDISYNEQFF.

In its sample, this clonotype was seen a few times. CDR3 sequence: CASSPPGGGSYEQYF. In nucleotides, the CDR3 is TGTGCCAGCTCACCACCGGGGGGGGGCTCCTACGAGCAGTACTTC. The rearrangement joins TRBV18 to TRBJ2-7; 7 nucleotides align to TRBD2. Trimming at V came to 0 bases and at J to 0 bases, leaving 2 bases not matched to a gene. The CDR3 spans 15 residues. Germline V gene lookup returns CDR1 KGHSH and CDR2 LQKENI.

Regarding this clonotype: The junction and the germline gene differ at one end; a read error may be behind it. The rearrangement joins TRBV28 to TRBJ1-4; a weak D match, TRBD1 (6 bases). The length of the CDR3 is 13 residues. Per the germline V gene, CDR1 is MDHEN and CDR2 is SYDVKM. CDR3 nucleotides: TGTGCCAGCAGAGGCGGGACACATGAAAAACTGCTTTTT. This encodes CASRGGTHEKLLF.

This clonotype was observed many times. The chain carries TRBV5-1 and TRBJ2-3; 7 bases match TRBD2. V was clipped by 0 bases and J by 4 bases; unmatched bases: 5. The germline V gene has CDR1 SGHRS and CDR2 YFSETQ. This CDR3 comprises 15 residues. The CDR3 loop reads CASSLAGGSSDTQYF. DNA of the CDR3: TGCGCCAGCAGCTTGGCCGGCGGGAGCTCAGATACGCAGTATTTT.

This clonotype was observed at least ten times. The rearrangement uses TRBV7-9 and TRBJ2-1; 13 bases line up with TRBD2. CDR1 is SEHNR and CDR2 is FQNEAQ in the germline V gene (reference sequence). The V segment lost 5 bases and the J segment 8 bases; nucleotides outside the gene matches: 6. This CDR3 contains 15 residues. CDR3 sequence: CASSRLAGGFYEQFF. CDR3 DNA sequence: TGTGCCAGCAGCCGACTAGCGGGAGGATTTTATGAGCAGTTCTTC.

This clonotype has just a few counts. The rearrangement joins TRBV11-2 to TRBJ2-7; D tentatively reads TRBD1 or TRBD2 (5 bases each). The CDR3 runs to 15 residues. The V end was cut by 2 bases, the J end by 5 bases, with 16 bases between. The germline gives CDR1 SGHAT, CDR2 FQNNGV. The CDR3 DNA is TGTGCCAGCAGCTTATTTGGGAGTTTAGGGGACGAGCAGTACTTC. Translating gives CASSLFGSLGDEQYF.

This chain uses TRBV19 with TRBJ1-1; 11 bases are shared with TRBD1. The CDR3 has 14 residues. J was trimmed by 7 bases and V by 7 bases; bases with no gene match: 8. Germline CDR1 LNHDA, CDR2 SQIVND (reference sequence). Here the CDR3 DNA reads TGTGCCAGTACCAGGACAGGGGGCGAATTTGAAGCTTTCTTT. Protein: CASTRTGGEFEAFF.

This clonotype was detected many times. The CDR3 DNA is TGTGCCAGCAGCCTTATCCCGGGGCCAACGCTTGAGAACACTGAAGCTTTCTTT. It encodes CASSLIPGPTLENTEAFF. The gene calls are TRBV7-2 and TRBJ1-1; D perhaps matches TRBD1 (5 bases). This CDR3 spans 18 amino acids. Germline V gene data show CDR1 as SGHTA and CDR2 as FQGNSA. Trimming pared 5 bases from V and 1 base from J, leaving 23 bases between.

This clonotype was recorded many times. The chain couples TRBV20-1 to TRBJ1-1, with D hard to call. The CDR3 is 13 residues long. The V and J ends lost 2 bases and 2 bases respectively, with 9 bases between them. Germline V gene data show CDR1 as DFQATT and CDR2 as SNEGSKA (reference sequence). CDR3 loop: CSARTRVNTEAFF. In DNA form, the CDR3 reads TGCAGTGCTAGAACGAGGGTAAACACTGAAGCTTTCTTT.

This clonotype was observed a few times. The V and J genes are TRBV27 and TRBJ1-2; 7 bases match TRBD1. The V gene's germline CDR1 is MNHEY and CDR2 SMNVEV (reference sequence). V was pared by 4 bases and J by 1 base, with 9 bases of the junction left unmatched. There are 16 residues in the CDR3. This CDR3 reads CASSYSLGTVNYGYTF. The CDR3 DNA reads as TGTGCCAGCAGTTATTCCCTCGGGACAGTTAACTATGGCTACACCTTC.

This clonotype was found a few times. The chain couples TRBV5-1 to TRBJ2-5; TRBD1 might be the D (6 bases). Trimming stripped 3 bases from V and 2 bases from J, with 14 bases between. Germline assignment: CDR1 SGHRS and CDR2 YFSETQ. This CDR3 has 15 amino acids. This chain's CDR3 is CASSSGRQAQETQYF. Here the CDR3 DNA reads TGCGCCAGCAGCTCCGGACGACAGGCACAAGAGACCCAGTACTTC.

The chain couples TRBV20-1 to TRBJ2-5; no definite D call. The length of the CDR3 is 11 residues. Trimming shortened V by 7 bases and J by 2 bases, and 8 bases separated the two germline ends. The germline V gene has CDR1 DFQATT and CDR2 SNEGSKA (reference sequence). CDR3: CSGAWQETQYF. DNA for the CDR3: TGCAGTGGGGCGTGGCAAGAGACCCAGTACTTC.

This clonotype has at least ten counts. The chain recombines TRBV28 with TRBJ1-2, with TRBD1 matching over 8 bases. The CDR3 is 12 amino acids. Germline assignment: CDR1 MDHEN and CDR2 SYDVKM. The V gene end was trimmed by 4 bases and the J gene end by 8 bases; junction bases not matched to a gene: 3. The CDR3 reads CASSSDREGYTF. As DNA, the CDR3 is TGTGCCAGCAGTTCGGACAGGGAGGGCTACACCTTC.

This clonotype was picked up many times. The chain has TRBV5-4 and TRBJ2-1; 7 bases align to TRBD1. CDR3 length equals 16 residues. Trimming at V came to 4 bases and at J to 9 bases, leaving 16 bases not matched to a gene. CDR1 and CDR2 from the germline V gene are SGHNT and YYREEE (reference sequence). The CDR3 bases are TGTGCCAGCAGCCCCAAAGACAGGGTCAGGGTCGGTGAGCAGTTCTTC. Translation: CASSPKDRVRVGEQFF.

At least ten counts were recorded for this clonotype. CDR3 residues: CASSETSGRHTGELFF. CDR3 DNA sequence: TGTGCCAGCAGTGAGACTAGCGGGAGACACACCGGGGAGCTGTTTTTT. The chain combines TRBV2 with TRBJ2-2; 12 bases fit TRBD2. Looked up from germline, CDR1 is SNHLY and CDR2 is FYNNEI. The length of the CDR3 is 16 residues. The J segment lost 3 bases and the V segment lost 3 bases, leaving 2 bases of the junction unmatched.

This clonotype was detected ten times or more. The V gene is TRBV28, the J gene TRBJ1-5; D gene uncertain. The germline V gene has CDR1 MDHEN and CDR2 SYDVKM. Trimming removed 4 bases at V and 2 bases at J, with 9 bases between. The CDR3 has 14 amino acids. DNA for the CDR3: TGTGCCAGCAGTTCAGAAGTTGGCAATCAGCCCCAGCATTTT. It is translated as CASSSEVGNQPQHF.

In its sample, this clonotype was seen a few times. CDR3 protein: CASSLLPSGNTIYF. The CDR3, as DNA: TGTGCCAGTAGTCTTCTGCCTTCTGGAAACACCATATATTTT. The genes are TRBV19 and TRBJ1-3; the D is unclear. This CDR3 contains 14 residues. V shed 5 bases and J shed 1 base, with 9 bases lying between them. Germline CDR1 and CDR2: LNHDA and SQIVND (reference sequence).

This clonotype was observed many times. The chain employs TRBV12-3 or TRBV12-4 and TRBJ1-2; D gene uncertain. This CDR3 contains 14 residues. Trimming removed 0 bases at V and 7 bases at J, with 12 bases between. The CDR3 sequence: CASSLAGDFGGYTF. The CDR3 nucleotides are TGTGCCAGCAGTTTAGCAGGTGACTTTGGTGGCTACACCTTC.

The chain links TRBV27 to TRBJ2-6, with D maybe TRBD2 (5 bases). CDR1 and CDR2 (germline): MNHEY, SMNVEV (reference sequence). Trimming took off 3 bases at V and 0 bases at J, with 9 bases between the two ends. The CDR3 has 16 residues. This CDR3 reads CASSFYTSSGANVLTF. The CDR3 bases are TGTGCCAGCAGTTTCTACACTAGCTCTGGGGCCAACGTCCTGACTTTC.

This clonotype was detected many times. J is TRBJ2-7 and V is TRBV27, with D unresolved. From germline, CDR1 is MNHEY and CDR2 SMNVEV (reference sequence). Trimming removed 6 bases from V and 8 bases from J, with 20 bases in between. The length of the CDR3 is 14 residues. The CDR3 nucleotides are TGTGCCAGCAGGGAATTGAAGGGTGGGTGGAAGCAGTACTTC. Encoded protein: CASRELKGGWKQYF.

This clonotype was seen ten or more times. The chain carries TRBV11-2 and TRBJ2-1; D gene unclear. Germline values: CDR1 SGHAT, CDR2 FQNNGV. This CDR3 has 14 amino acids. V lost 3 bases and J lost 2, with 8 bases in between. CDR3 protein: CASSLSPTYNEQFF. The CDR3 bases are TGTGCCAGCAGCTTGTCTCCAACCTACAATGAGCAGTTCTTC.